This TCR beta chain was obtained from a study of T cells in Graves' hyperthyroidism and ophthalmopathy. Whole-study findings and limits: Blood also contained most expanded thyroid clonotypes above 0.001.

RNA transcripts were the template for amplifying TCR beta CDR3 regions. First-round RT-PCR of the TCR CDR3 relied on the HTBI primer set. TCRdb reanalysed the multiplex PCR reads using MiXCR and keeps one entry per CDR3 protein. The sample shows around 620,000 distinct CDR3 sequences, roughly 16% of them seen only once. In its sample, this clonotype was seen many times. Its antigen remains unidentified. It was considered stable Graves' hyperthyroidism when ophthalmopathy did not progress within 18 months. Hyperthyroidism was newly diagnosed in patients aged 18 to 65 (duration under 2 months). PBMCs were obtained from 10 ml fresh peripheral blood. The TCR originated in a woman aged 25 to 39 with Graves' hyperthyroidism. The material sequenced was blood.

In nucleotides, the CDR3 is TGCAGCGTTGAAGATCGAGGAGGTGGTAGCACAGCCTACAATGAGCAGTTCTTC. Its protein is CSVEDRGGGSTAYNEQFF. The genes are TRBV29-1 and TRBJ2-1; D is perhaps TRBD2 (5 bases). The V and J ends lost 0 bases and 2 bases respectively, with 20 bases between them. CDR1 is SQVTM and CDR2 is ANQGSEA in the germline V gene. This CDR3 is built from 18 residues.